Here is one T cell receptor (beta chain) with its context. Data came from immunoSEQ multiplex PCR; TCRdb stores just in-frame clones and leaves some out. This table has about 100,000 clones, approximately 94% appearing once. This record belongs to a study of siplizumab effects on memory and regulatory T cells. Sequencing used non-Treg CD4+ T cells sorted from blood. This receptor was identified in a human donor in good health.

The CDR3 loop is CASNQDGNQPQHF. As DNA, the CDR3 is TGTGCCAGCAACCAGGACGGCAATCAGCCCCAGCATTTT. V and J are TRBV6-5 and TRBJ1-5, with D uncertain. The germline gives CDR1 MNHEY, CDR2 SVGAGI. The V and J ends lost 7 bases and 2 bases respectively, with 9 bases between them. The CDR3 spans 13 residues.